One sample yielded the 23 T cell receptor beta chains listed below, sequenced in a study of regulatory T cells in long-lasting Graves disease. In building TCR beta libraries, iRepertoire HTBI primers were used together with Arm-PCR of CDR3 regions. One entry per CDR3 protein, called by TCRdb with MiXCR from the multiplex PCR reads. The sample lists 400,000 to 450,000 distinct CDR3 sequences; 20% to 25% were seen once. The time point was: persistent/refractory GD, antithyroid drugs over 5 years with positive TRAb. PBMCs provided the RNA from which the TCR library was made. Sequenced here: peripheral blood mononuclear cells (PBMCs), sampled when the disease was refractory, from a patient treated with antithyroid drugs. Receptor source: a female donor with Graves disease.

The rearrangement links TRBV29-1 to TRBJ2-7; 8 bases are shared with TRBD2. This CDR3 has 12 amino acids. V dropped 8 bases and J dropped 3; count of bases not matched to a gene: 6. Germline CDR1 SQVTM, CDR2 ANQGSEA. In DNA, the CDR3 is TGCAGCACCCGGACTAGCTACTACGAGCAGTACTTC. Amino acids: CSTRTSYYEQYF.

There are many counts of this clonotype. The rearrangement joins TRBV12-3 or TRBV12-4 to TRBJ1-5; D not certain. Trimming took off 2 bases at V and 3 bases at J, with 8 bases between the two ends. The CDR3 spans 14 residues. CDR3 protein: CASSLSGNNQPQHF. Here the CDR3 DNA reads TGTGCCAGCAGTTTATCTGGGAACAATCAGCCCCAGCATTTT.

Many counts were recorded for this clonotype. The chain is built from TRBV6-1 and TRBJ1-1; D not certain. Germline CDR1 and CDR2: MNHNS and SASEGT. V lost 4 bases to trimming and J lost 5 bases, with 11 bases between them. The CDR3 loop spans 13 amino acids. CDR3 region: CASSAGRMTEAFF. The CDR3 DNA sequence: TGTGCCAGCAGTGCCGGCAGGATGACTGAAGCTTTCTTT.

The J gene is TRBJ2-7, the V gene TRBV29-1, with 10 bases lining up with TRBD2. The CDR3 sequence is 15 residues long. V lost 4 bases and J lost 2; bases outside the gene matches: 8. The germline gives CDR1 SQVTM, CDR2 ANQGSEA. The chain's CDR3 is CSVVWTSGTTYEQYF. The CDR3 nucleotides read TGCAGCGTTGTCTGGACTAGCGGAACGACCTACGAGCAGTACTTC.

The V and J genes are TRBV30 and TRBJ1-6; a weak D match, TRBD1 (5 bases). This CDR3 has 14 amino acids. V was pared by 2 bases and J by 6 bases, with 11 bases between. Per the germline V gene, CDR1 is GTSNPN and CDR2 is SVGIG (reference sequence). CDR3 sequence: CAWSLVQGNSPLHF. In DNA form, the CDR3 reads TGTGCCTGGAGTCTGGTGCAGGGTAATTCACCCCTCCACTTT.

This clonotype was seen a few times. This chain joins TRBV19 and TRBJ1-5, with TRBD1 identical over 9 bases. The V gene end was trimmed by 6 bases and the J gene end by 2 bases; junction bases not matched to a gene: 8. This CDR3 region has 16 residues. Per germline, CDR1 LNHDA and CDR2 SQIVND (reference sequence). The CDR3 region has the DNA TGTGCCAGTAGCCCGGGACAGGGAACGCGCAATCAGCCCCAGCATTTT. It translates to CASSPGQGTRNQPQHF.

This clonotype has more than one count but fewer than ten. The gene calls are TRBV6-2 or TRBV6-3 and TRBJ2-1; D assignment may be TRBD1 or TRBD2 (6 bases each). The CDR3 consists of 15 residues. V gave up 3 bases and J gave up 4 bases, with 13 bases separating them. Germline CDR1 reads MNHEY; CDR2 reads SVGEGT. CDR3 DNA sequence: TGTGCCAGCAGTTATGAGGGGGGATTTTACAATGAGCAGTTCTTC. This translates into CASSYEGGFYNEQFF.

This clonotype was picked up a small number of times. J is TRBJ1-1 and V is TRBV15, with D unclear. The CDR3 has 12 amino acids. The V and J ends lost 0 bases and 1 base respectively, with 0 bases between them. CDR1 is LNHNV, CDR2 YYDKDF, per germline (reference sequence). CDR3 nucleotides: TGTGCCACCAGCAGAGAGAACACTGAAGCTTTCTTT. It specifies CATSRENTEAFF.

This clonotype was picked up many times. This rearrangement joins TRBV28 to TRBJ2-5; TRBD2 agrees at 9 bases. This CDR3 region has 17 residues. The J segment lost 1 base and the V segment lost 1 base, leaving 7 bases of the junction unmatched. Germline CDR1 MDHEN, CDR2 SYDVKM. CDR3 in amino acids: CASSLFPGAGGQETQYF. Here the CDR3 DNA reads TGTGCCAGCAGTTTATTCCCCGGAGCGGGAGGCCAAGAGACCCAGTACTTC.

A few counts support this clonotype. The genes are TRBV5-1 and TRBJ2-5; TRBD2 matches 12 bases. The CDR3 runs 16 residues. In germline, CDR1 is SGHRS, CDR2 YFSETQ. With 4 bases clipped from V and 0 bases from J, the junction kept 4 bases outside the gene matches. The CDR3 protein is CASSIGLAGYQETQYF. The DNA of the CDR3 is TGCGCCAGCAGCATCGGACTAGCGGGATACCAAGAGACCCAGTACTTC.

The chain is built from TRBV2 and TRBJ2-7, with 12 positions matching TRBD2. CDR1 and CDR2 from the germline V gene are SNHLY and FYNNEI. V shed 4 bases and J 4 bases; nucleotides not matched to a gene: 5. CDR3 size: 15 residues. The CDR3 is CASSGRTSGTYEQYF. CDR3 bases: TGTGCCAGCAGTGGTCGGACTAGCGGGACTTACGAGCAGTACTTC.

This clonotype appeared a few times. The chain is built from TRBV13 and TRBJ1-2; maybe TRBD1 (6 bases). Trimming took 0 bases from V and 9 from J, leaving 23 bases between them. The CDR3 is 17 residues long. The germline gives CDR1 PRHDT, CDR2 FYEKMQ (reference sequence). CDR3 sequence: CASSLGHRAAPTISYTF. DNA of the CDR3: TGTGCCAGCAGCTTAGGGCACAGGGCCGCCCCAACGATTAGCTACACCTTC.

Many counts were recorded for this clonotype. The rearrangement uses TRBV20-1 and TRBJ2-7; D is uncertain. CDR1 and CDR2 (germline): DFQATT, SNEGSKA (reference sequence). V was trimmed by 5 bases and J by 7 bases, leaving 15 bases between them. This CDR3 region has 12 residues. This chain's CDR3 is CSAELHDGEQYF. The DNA for the CDR3 is TGCAGTGCTGAGCTCCATGACGGTGAGCAGTACTTC.

This clonotype was seen repeatedly, ten times or more. J is TRBJ2-7 and V is TRBV5-1; a possible D gene is TRBD1 (8 bases). Germline CDR1 SGHRS, CDR2 YFSETQ. V gave up 4 bases and J gave up 2 bases, with 16 bases separating them. This CDR3 is built from 15 residues. This CDR3 is CASSIGQGGPYEQYF. The CDR3 nucleotides read TGCGCCAGCAGCATCGGACAGGGAGGGCCCTACGAGCAGTACTTC.

V usage is TRBV11-1 and J usage is TRBJ2-1; the D gene is possibly TRBD2 (5 bases). This CDR3 has 15 amino acids. With 1 base removed from V and 9 bases from J, the gap between germline ends came to 16 bases. CDR1 is SGHAT and CDR2 is FQDESV in the germline V gene (reference sequence). The CDR3 DNA is TGTGCCAGCAGCTTAGAAGAGGACTCCTTGGGTGAGCAGTTCTTC. Translation gives CASSLEEDSLGEQFF. Based on the CDR3 plus reference TRBV11-1 and TRBJ2-1, the full variable domain is EAEVAQSPRYKITEKSQAVAFWCDPISGHATLYWYRQILGQGPELLVQFQDESVVDDSQLPKDRFSAERLKGVDSTLKIQPAELGDSAMYLCASSLEEDSLGEQFFGPGTRLTVL.

This clonotype occurred many times. The junction does not match germline at one end; this may be a read error. The chain recombines TRBV6-2 or TRBV6-3 with TRBJ2-1; 9 bases are shared with TRBD2. The CDR3 totals 16 residues. Germline V gene lookup returns CDR1 MNHEY and CDR2 SVGEGT. In nucleotides, the CDR3 is TGTGCCAGCAGTTACTCATCTAGCGGGAATTTTTATGAGCATTTCTTC. Translation gives CASSYSSSGNFYEHFF.

The chain joins TRBV2 to TRBJ1-5, with a weak D call TRBD1 (5 bases). Germline V gives CDR1 SNHLY, CDR2 FYNNEI. The germline V and J ends were trimmed by 5 bases and 3 bases, with 11 bases remaining between them. The CDR3 contains 14 residues. Here the CDR3 DNA reads TGTGCCAGCAGTACGTACAGGAACAATCAGCCCCAGCATTTT. Its translation is CASSTYRNNQPQHF.

This clonotype has more than one count but fewer than ten. The CDR3 reads CSARDRGTSGRFMSQETQYF. In nucleotides, the CDR3 is TGCAGTGCTAGAGATCGGGGGACTAGCGGGAGATTCATGAGCCAAGAGACCCAGTACTTC. The chain combines TRBV20-1 with TRBJ2-5, with 14 nucleotides matching TRBD2. Trimming cost V 0 bases and J 1 base; bases outside gene matches: 13. Looked up from germline, CDR1 is DFQATT and CDR2 is SNEGSKA (reference sequence). This CDR3 region has 20 residues.

This clonotype was observed at least ten times. The chain has TRBV28 and TRBJ2-7; the D gene is possibly TRBD1 (6 bases). Trimming shortened V by 4 bases and J by 6 bases, and 16 bases separated the two germline ends. The germline CDR1 and CDR2 sequences are MDHEN and SYDVKM. This CDR3 region has 14 residues. CDR3 nucleotides: TGTGCCAGCAGTTCGACAGGACGGGCTGCCGAGCAGTACTTC. It yields the protein CASSSTGRAAEQYF.

The sample holds a few counts of this clonotype. The V and J genes are TRBV15 and TRBJ2-7, with D perhaps matching TRBD2 (6 bases). V was pared by 4 bases and J by 5 bases, with 15 bases between. CDR1 LNHNV and CDR2 YYDKDF come from the germline V gene (reference sequence). This CDR3 region has 14 residues. CDR3 loop: CATSTPGREDEQYF. CDR3 coding DNA: TGTGCCACCAGCACCCCCGGAAGGGAGGACGAGCAGTACTTC.

This clonotype was detected once. The rearrangement uses TRBV27 and TRBJ1-1, with a weak D call TRBD1 (5 bases). Germline V lookup: CDR1 MNHEY, CDR2 SMNVEV (reference sequence). CDR3 length equals 15 residues. V was clipped by 1 base and J by 0 bases, with 9 bases between them. DNA for the CDR3: TGTGCCAGCAGTTTATTTGGGGCTCTGAACACTGAAGCTTTCTTT. This codes for CASSLFGALNTEAFF.

This clonotype showed up many times. The chain recombines TRBV15 with TRBJ1-5; a possible D gene is TRBD1 (5 bases). CDR3 size: 15 residues. The germline V and J ends were trimmed by 1 base and 5 bases, with 12 bases remaining between them. Germline V CDR1 and CDR2: LNHNV, YYDKDF (reference sequence). The CDR3 region has the DNA TGTGCCACCAGCAGAGTGGGGGATGGCGATCAGCCCCAGCATTTT. Its translation: CATSRVGDGDQPQHF.

This clonotype was observed many times. The J gene is TRBJ1-4, the V gene TRBV6-1; the D gene is possibly TRBD1 (6 bases). V lost 5 bases to trimming and J lost 2 bases, with 12 bases between them. This CDR3 region has 15 residues. Germline CDR1 MNHNS, CDR2 SASEGT. This CDR3 reads CASSRRGGTNEKLFF. CDR3 DNA: TGTGCCAGCAGTAGGAGGGGGGGCACTAATGAAAAACTGTTTTTT.